This entry features one TCR beta chain sequence. A read error may account for a junction end that differs from germline. The CDR3 runs 16 residues. Germline CDR1 is MNHNY and CDR2 is SVGAGI (reference sequence). The sample comes from a study of blood T cell repertoires in COVID-19. Turning to the study itself: Specimens from acute and convalescent COVID-19 originated in the United States, Italy and Spain. From T cells, B-cell-depleted T cells, or PBMCs came the material, which was cDNA or gDNA.

Assay used: immunoSEQ multiplex PCR; TCRdb lists only in-frame clones, some missing. The data show about 240,000 clones, 75% to 85% seen once. Specimen: peripheral blood. This sequence was found in a woman in her 70s with acute or convalescent COVID-19. The chain is built from TRBV6-6 and TRBJ2-5; D gene ambiguous. CDR3 loop: CASRYSGGTGWETQYF. The CDR3 bases are TGTGCCAGCAGATACTCAGGCGGAACCGGTTGGGAGACCCAGTACTTC.